Listed below are T cell receptor beta chains from one sample, sequenced in a study of blood T cell repertoires in COVID-19. Measured with immunoSEQ multiplex PCR; TCRdb has only the in-frame clones, and not every one. Of approximately 250,000 clones listed, around 83% are singletons. The sample was peripheral blood. The receptors derive from a man between 35 and 55 years old with acute or convalescent COVID-19. CDR3s include the opening cysteine and the closing phenylalanine or tryptophan. A D gene is named only where the DNA matches it firmly. Expanded clones are given a class, and other clones once, few, many or no size at all.

d_gene: -; v_gene: TRBV12-3/TRBV12-4; j_gene: TRBJ1-3; abundance: -; CDR3aa: CASSHRSGNTIYF; CDR3nt: TGTGCCAGCAGTCACAGGTCTGGAAACACCATATATTTT
d_gene: TRBD1; v_gene: TRBV19; j_gene: TRBJ1-5; abundance: -; CDR3aa: CASRGRGDQPQHF; CDR3nt: TGTGCCAGTAGGGGCAGGGGGGATCAGCCCCAGCATTTT
d_gene: -; v_gene: TRBV5-6; j_gene: TRBJ1-5; abundance: -; CDR3aa: CASSFGGNQPQHF; CDR3nt: TGTGCCAGCAGCTTCGGGGGCAATCAGCCCCAGCATTTT
d_gene: -; v_gene: TRBV9; j_gene: TRBJ1-2; abundance: -; CDR3aa: CASSGSGTNYGYTF; CDR3nt: TGTGCCAGCAGCGGATCAGGTACTAACTATGGCTACACCTTC
d_gene: TRBD1; v_gene: TRBV9; j_gene: TRBJ1-2; abundance: -; CDR3aa: CASSGPGTGGLGYTF; CDR3nt: TGTGCCAGCAGCGGACCAGGGACAGGGGGTCTAGGCTACACCTTC
d_gene: TRBD1; v_gene: TRBV2; j_gene: TRBJ1-1; abundance: -; CDR3aa: CATYRGGMNTEAFF; CDR3nt: TGTGCCACTTACAGGGGGGGGATGAACACTGAAGCTTTCTTT
d_gene: -; v_gene: TRBV7-2; j_gene: TRBJ1-2; abundance: -; CDR3aa: CASSLDARVGGYTF; CDR3nt: TGTGCCAGCAGCTTAGATGCCAGGGTTGGCGGCTACACCTTC
d_gene: TRBD1; v_gene: TRBV9; j_gene: TRBJ1-2; abundance: once; CDR3aa: CASSDRERGYTF; CDR3nt: TGTGCCAGCAGTGACAGGGAGCGCGGCTACACCTTC
d_gene: -; v_gene: TRBV19; j_gene: TRBJ1-1; abundance: few; CDR3aa: CASSIVGAEAFF; CDR3nt: TGTGCCAGTAGTATAGTGGGCGCTGAAGCTTTCTTT
d_gene: TRBD1; v_gene: TRBV9; j_gene: TRBJ1-1; abundance: -; CDR3aa: CASSVSGQITEAFF; CDR3nt: TGTGCCAGCAGCGTATCGGGACAGATCACTGAAGCTTTCTTT
d_gene: -; v_gene: TRBV23-1; j_gene: TRBJ2-1; abundance: once; CDR3aa: CASSQSRGQYRRGNEQFF; CDR3nt: TGCGCCAGCAGTCAATCTCGCGGCCAGTATCGGCGGGGCAATGAGCAGTTCTTC
d_gene: -; v_gene: TRBV27; j_gene: TRBJ1-3; abundance: -; CDR3aa: CASAQAHLSGNTIYF; CDR3nt: TGTGCCAGCGCCCAGGCCCATCTCTCTGGAAACACCATATATTTT
d_gene: -; v_gene: TRBV4-1; j_gene: TRBJ2-7; abundance: once; CDR3aa: CASSYREDDEQYF; CDR3nt: TGCGCCAGCAGCTACAGGGAAGACGACGAGCAGTACTTC
d_gene: -; v_gene: TRBV19; j_gene: TRBJ1-5; abundance: -; CDR3aa: CASSRDRNQPQHF; CDR3nt: TGTGCCAGTAGCAGAGACAGGAATCAGCCCCAGCATTTT
d_gene: -; v_gene: TRBV5-1; j_gene: TRBJ1-3; abundance: -; CDR3aa: CASSLGNDKISGNTIYF; CDR3nt: TGCGCCAGCAGCTTGGGGAATGACAAGATCTCTGGAAACACCATATATTTT
d_gene: -; v_gene: TRBV5-1; j_gene: TRBJ1-2; abundance: -; CDR3aa: CASSLEPGYGYTF; CDR3nt: TGCGCCAGCAGCCTTGAACCGGGCTATGGCTACACCTTC
d_gene: -; v_gene: TRBV5-1; j_gene: TRBJ1-1; abundance: -; CDR3aa: CASSLSVRGSNTEAFF; CDR3nt: TGCGCCAGCAGCTTAAGCGTAAGGGGCTCGAACACTGAAGCTTTCTTT
d_gene: -; v_gene: TRBV7-8; j_gene: TRBJ2-7; abundance: once; CDR3aa: CASSFSYEQYF; CDR3nt: TGTGCCAGCAGCTTCAGCTACGAGCAGTACTTC
d_gene: TRBD1; v_gene: TRBV4-1; j_gene: TRBJ2-3; abundance: once; CDR3aa: CASSLDRASGDTQYF; CDR3nt: TGCGCCAGCAGCCTGGACAGGGCCTCGGGAGATACGCAGTATTTT
d_gene: TRBD1; v_gene: TRBV7-2; j_gene: TRBJ2-7; abundance: -; CDR3aa: CASSLAVGQKIYEQYF; CDR3nt: TGTGCCAGCAGCTTAGCGGTGGGACAGAAAATATACGAGCAGTACTTC
d_gene: -; v_gene: TRBV5-6; j_gene: TRBJ1-2; abundance: -; CDR3aa: CASNSLPYYGYTF; CDR3nt: TGTGCCAGCAACTCACTGCCTTACTATGGCTACACCTTC
d_gene: -; v_gene: TRBV6-5; j_gene: TRBJ2-2; abundance: once; CDR3aa: CASSYSRTPNTGELFF; CDR3nt: TGTGCCAGCAGTTACTCCCGGACACCGAACACCGGGGAGCTGTTTTTT
d_gene: -; v_gene: TRBV11-2; j_gene: TRBJ2-5; abundance: -; CDR3aa: CASSSLPAPGQETQYF; CDR3nt: TGTGCCAGCAGCTCCCTGCCGGCTCCGGGGCAAGAGACCCAGTACTTC
d_gene: -; v_gene: TRBV3-1/TRBV3-2; j_gene: TRBJ2-1; abundance: -; CDR3aa: CASSPDTFGTYNEQFF; CDR3nt: TGTGCCAGCAGCCCAGATACCTTCGGGACATACAATGAGCAGTTCTTC
d_gene: -; v_gene: TRBV5-1; j_gene: TRBJ1-5; abundance: few; CDR3aa: CASSLGAGQPQHF; CDR3nt: TGCGCCAGCAGCTTGGGGGCAGGGCAGCCCCAGCATTTT
d_gene: -; v_gene: TRBV18; j_gene: TRBJ2-6; abundance: -; CDR3aa: CASSPRVGEFSGANVLTF; CDR3nt: TGTGCCAGCTCACCACGGGTCGGGGAATTCTCTGGGGCCAACGTCCTGACTTTC